The following is a TCR beta chain sequence with its context. Its specificity is unknown. V lost 0 bases, J lost 3 bases, and 12 bases lay in between. CDR3 length: 15 amino acids. Germline CDR1 MNHEY, CDR2 SVGAGI. UMIs were added to TCR cDNA along with a universal primer site when it was made by 5'RACE template switching. Via MiXCR, TCRdb re-called the 5' RACE reads, giving one row per CDR3 protein. The sample consists of roughly 340,000 distinct CDR3 sequences, roughly 8.7% of them appearing once. The data belong to a study of T cells after yellow fever vaccination. Study-level points and caveats: Most clones from primary vaccination resurfaced after the booster (nearly 97% CD4, approximately 87% CD8). Clonotypes shared by both compartments, CD4 and CD8, made up a small share.

This sequence was found in a man younger than 30 who received the YFV17D yellow fever vaccine. The V call is TRBV6-5, the J call TRBJ2-7, with D tentatively TRBD2 (6 bases). The sample consisted of PBMCs, taken on the day of the first yellow fever vaccination. As DNA, the CDR3 is TGTGCCAGCAGTTACTCGGGGGGAATCGGCTACGAGCAGTACTTC. As protein: CASSYSGGIGYEQYF.